This section outlines one TCR beta chain sequence together with its context. Its cognate antigen is unknown. Time point: pre-sensitization, week 0. Treatment indicated: therapeutic diphenylcyclopropenone sensitization with weekly scalp DPC. CDR3 length: 16 residues. The V segment lost 2 bases and the J segment 4 bases; nucleotides outside the gene matches: 9. During construction of the library, unique molecular identifiers were attached to individual cDNA molecules for quantitative, reproducible TCR counting. A single record per CDR3 protein comes from TCRdb applying MiXCR to the RACE reads. The sample holds 240,000 or so distinct CDR3 sequences, about 9.4% seen once. This specimen comes from a study of human T cells and chemical hapten exposure. Study results and limitations: Since the donors had alopecia, their immune response may not be the same as that of healthy people. Expanded TCRs clustered into significantly more large CDR3 similarity groups than controls, the analysis revealed.

The sequence was obtained from a woman between 35 and 50 years old with alopecia areata. Some clones in this sample may be carry-over from other donors' samples. The sequenced sample was whole blood, obtained in connection with sensitization to the hapten diphenylcyclopropenone (DPC). The chain uses TRBV12-3 or TRBV12-4 and TRBJ2-7; 9 bases line up with TRBD2. The CDR3 DNA follows: TGTGCCAGCAGTTTATTGGCAGCTAGCGGGAAGTACGAGCAGTACTTC. It translates to CASSLLAASGKYEQYF.